Each of the 21 T cell receptor beta chains below was sequenced from the same sample in a study of T-cell memory formation after mild COVID-19. MiXCR, applied by TCRdb to the 5' RACE reads, yields one record per CDR3 protein. The sample contains about 200,000 distinct CDR3 sequences, 15% to 20% of which appear only once. Input material: PBMCs or a T cell subset sorted from them (not recorded which). Receptor source: an adult woman who had mild COVID-19 (a few samples of this study predate the infection). Cell type and time point are not known.

This clonotype was detected only a few times. The chain uses TRBV12-3 or TRBV12-4 and TRBJ1-1, with 9 bases aligning to TRBD1. With V trimmed by 5 bases and J by 8 bases, 9 bases remained unmatched. The CDR3 consists of 14 residues. As DNA, the CDR3 is TGTGCCAGCAGTCTCCGGGACAGGGTGGCGGAAGCTTTCTTT. This encodes CASSLRDRVAEAFF.

This clonotype was found a few times. The CDR3 DNA reads TGCGCCAGCAGCTCAGGGTATGGAGCTGGAAACACCATATATTTT. Translated: CASSSGYGAGNTIYF. The chain couples TRBV4-1 to TRBJ1-3, with D tentatively TRBD1 (5 bases). The CDR3 contains 15 residues. The ends were cut back, 5 bases at V and 2 bases at J, with 13 bases in the middle. Germline assignment: CDR1 MGHRA and CDR2 YSYEKL.

This clonotype has only a few counts. The chain combines TRBV18 with TRBJ2-7; 10 nucleotides agree with TRBD2. CDR3 length: 16 amino acids. Trimming took 4 bases from V and 3 from J; bases not matched to a gene: 9. Germline V gene data show CDR1 as KGHSH and CDR2 as LQKENI. The CDR3: CASSLDSGRSFYEQYF. DNA of the CDR3: TGTGCCAGCTCACTTGATAGCGGGAGGTCCTTCTACGAGCAGTACTTC.

This clonotype turned up a few times. The gene calls are TRBV4-3 and TRBJ1-1, with D possibly TRBD1 on 5 matching bases. Trimming cost V 1 base and J 4 bases, with 10 bases left between them. CDR3 size: 14 residues. The germline CDR1 and CDR2 sequences are LGHNA and YSLEER. CDR3 bases: TGCGCCAGCAGCCAAGCGAGCCAGGGCACTGAAGCTTTCTTT. Protein product: CASSQASQGTEAFF.

This clonotype was found a few times. V usage is TRBV5-4 and J usage is TRBJ2-2, with unresolved D. V was clipped by 4 bases and J by 3 bases, with 10 bases between them. This CDR3 has 14 amino acids. Germline V gives CDR1 SGHNT, CDR2 YYREEE (reference sequence). The CDR3 nucleotides are TGTGCCAGCAGCCCCTCGGTCGACACCGGGGAGCTGTTTTTT. Its translation is CASSPSVDTGELFF.

A few counts support this clonotype. This sequence joins TRBV23-1 and TRBJ2-3; a possible D gene is TRBD2 (5 bases). TRBV23-1 is placed among ORFs of uncertain function. The CDR3 consists of 13 residues. V was shortened by 0 bases and J by 10 bases, with 11 bases between the two germline ends. Here the CDR3 reads CASSQSRLAAQYF. As DNA, the CDR3 is TGCGCCAGCAGTCAATCTCGTCTAGCCGCGCAGTATTTT.

V usage is TRBV7-2 and J usage is TRBJ2-6; no clear D gene. The germline V gene has CDR1 SGHTA and CDR2 FQGNSA. With 0 bases removed from V and 2 bases from J, the gap between germline ends came to 11 bases. This CDR3 comprises 17 residues. CDR3 DNA sequence: TGTGCCAGCAGCTTAGCCGGTCCCACAGCTGGGGCCAACGTCCTGACTTTC. This sequence encodes CASSLAGPTAGANVLTF.

The V call is TRBV7-6, the J call TRBJ2-7; 7 bases align to TRBD1. Germline V gene lookup returns CDR1 SGHVS and CDR2 FNYEAQ. The CDR3 contains 14 residues. V shed 5 bases and J 6 bases; nucleotides not matched to a gene: 10. CDR3 coding DNA: TGTGCCAGCAGCCCGGCGCAGGGGGTGGGCGAGCAGTACTTC. It specifies CASSPAQGVGEQYF.

Many counts were recorded for this clonotype. The CDR3 loop reads CASSPRGPTDTQYF. For the CDR3, the DNA is TGCGCCAGCAGCCCCCGGGGGCCCACAGATACGCAGTATTTT. The chain couples TRBV5-1 to TRBJ2-3; either TRBD1 or TRBD2 may supply D (6 bases each). Per the germline V gene, CDR1 is SGHRS and CDR2 is YFSETQ. CDR3 length: 14 residues. Trimming removed 4 bases from V and 2 bases from J, with 11 bases in between.

The genes are TRBV6-5 and TRBJ1-6; D is undetermined. Germline values: CDR1 MNHEY, CDR2 SVGAGI. CDR3 length: 17 residues. Deletions cut 6 bases from V and 6 bases from J, with 21 bases between. The CDR3 nucleotides are TGTGCCAGCAGCCGGGCGGAGGTCGGGCCGTCTAATTCACCCCTCCACTTT. It codes for CASSRAEVGPSNSPLHF.

This clonotype was counted a few times. This sequence joins TRBV6-5 and TRBJ1-2; tentatively, D is TRBD1 (5 bases). The CDR3 loop spans 14 amino acids. V lost 4 bases, J lost 4 bases, and 13 bases lay in between. The germline CDR1 and CDR2 sequences are MNHEY and SVGAGI. The CDR3 reads CASSFRVGTYGYTF. CDR3 nucleotides: TGTGCCAGCAGTTTCAGGGTCGGGACCTATGGCTACACCTTC.

This clonotype was seen only a few times. The chain links TRBV14 to TRBJ2-7; the match to TRBD1 covers 9 bases. After removal of 3 bases from V and 3 bases from J, the junction contained 9 bases not matched to a gene. CDR3 size: 16 residues. Germline V gives CDR1 SGHDN, CDR2 FVKESK. The DNA for the CDR3 is TGTGCCAGCAGCCAGGCATGGGGGACAGGGAGCTACGAGCAGTACTTC. Translated: CASSQAWGTGSYEQYF.

The chain combines TRBV9 with TRBJ1-1; 11 positions match TRBD1. CDR1 and CDR2 (germline): SGDLS, YYNGEE. Trimming removed 2 bases from V and 3 bases from J; junction bases left unmatched: 6. The CDR3 sequence is 16 residues long. CDR3 sequence reads: CASSVGTGGPDTEAFF. DNA for the CDR3: TGTGCCAGCAGCGTTGGGACAGGGGGTCCGGACACTGAAGCTTTCTTT.

In nucleotides, the CDR3 is TGTGCCAGCAGCTTTGATCGGCAGGCTTACAATGAGCAGTTCTTC. Translation gives CASSFDRQAYNEQFF. This chain joins TRBV7-3 and TRBJ2-1; D is unresolved. The V end lost 3 bases, the J end lost 4 bases, and 13 bases lay between the germline ends. CDR3 length equals 15 residues. Germline loops: CDR1 SGHTA, CDR2 FQGTGA.

This clonotype has only a few counts. The V and J genes are TRBV6-5 and TRBJ1-6, with no clear D. V lost 2 bases and J 10 bases, leaving 12 bases between the germline ends. This CDR3 has 14 residues. Germline V gives CDR1 MNHEY, CDR2 SVGAGI. CDR3 sequence reads: CASSYDGIRSPLHF. Here the CDR3 DNA reads TGTGCCAGCAGTTACGATGGGATAAGGTCACCCCTCCACTTT.

This clonotype was detected ten times or more. The chain carries TRBV5-1 and TRBJ2-1, with 15 bases lining up with TRBD2. With V trimmed by 0 bases and J by 10 bases, 2 bases remained unmatched. CDR1 and CDR2 (germline): SGHRS, YFSETQ. The CDR3 has 15 residues. The CDR3, as DNA: TGCGCCAGCAGCTTGGCCGGGACTAGCGGGGGGGAGCAGTTCTTC. Protein product: CASSLAGTSGGEQFF. Full variable domain (missing parts from reference TRBV5-1 and TRBJ2-1): KAGVTQTPRYLIKTRGQQVTLSCSPISGHRSVSWYQQTPGQGLQFLFEYFSETQRNKGNFPGRFSGRQFSNSRSEMNVSTLELGDSALYLCASSLAGTSGGEQFFGPGTRLTVL.

The sample holds a few counts of this clonotype. V is TRBV5-1 and J is TRBJ2-3; D remains ambiguous. V lost 0 bases, J lost 0 bases, and 5 bases lay in between. The germline gives CDR1 SGHRS, CDR2 YFSETQ. The CDR3 has 14 residues. The CDR3 region has the DNA TGCGCCAGCAGCTTGGACACGAGCACAGATACGCAGTATTTT. This encodes CASSLDTSTDTQYF.

This rearrangement joins TRBV28 to TRBJ2-3, with 9 bases that match TRBD2. V was pared by 7 bases and J by 7 bases, with 15 bases of the junction left unmatched. The CDR3 runs to 16 residues. The germline V gene has CDR1 MDHEN and CDR2 SYDVKM. CDR3 DNA: TGTGCCAGCACCGATCTGGAGGCGGGAGGGGGGAATACGCAGTATTTT. It codes for CASTDLEAGGGNTQYF. The full variable domain, in which reference TRBV28 and TRBJ2-3 provide the parts outside the CDR3, is DVKVTQSSRYLVKRTGEKVFLECVQDMDHENMFWYRQDPGLGLRLIYFSYDVKMKEKGDIPEGYSVSREKKERFSLILESASTNQTSMYLCASTDLEAGGGNTQYFGPGTRLTVL.

In its sample, this clonotype was seen a few times. V is TRBV5-1 and J is TRBJ2-7, with TRBD1 as a possible D gene (6 bases). V lost 4 bases, J lost 4 bases, and 21 bases lay in between. This CDR3 contains 16 residues. CDR1 is SGHRS, CDR2 YFSETQ, per germline. The CDR3: CASSRTSRQDYYEQYF. The CDR3 DNA sequence: TGCGCCAGCAGCCGGACATCGAGACAGGATTATTACGAGCAGTACTTC. The whole variable domain, filled in from reference TRBV5-1 and TRBJ2-7, reads KAGVTQTPRYLIKTRGQQVTLSCSPISGHRSVSWYQQTPGQGLQFLFEYFSETQRNKGNFPGRFSGRQFSNSRSEMNVSTLELGDSALYLCASSRTSRQDYYEQYFGPGTRLTVT.

This chain joins TRBV18 and TRBJ2-7; D is perhaps TRBD1 or TRBD2 (5 bases each). Germline-derived CDR1 and CDR2 are KGHSH and LQKENI. The length of the CDR3 is 13 residues. V lost 4 bases, J lost 5 bases, and 12 bases lay in between. CDR3 sequence: CASSLAGTNEQYF. CDR3 nucleotide sequence: TGTGCCAGCTCACTAGCAGGGACGAACGAGCAGTACTTC.

This chain links TRBV4-1 with TRBJ1-3; no firm D call. The CDR3 is 17 amino acids. Trimming stripped 4 bases from V and 2 bases from J, with 18 bases between. Germline lookup yields CDR1 MGHRA and CDR2 YSYEKL. The CDR3 DNA follows: TGCGCCAGCAGCCCACGGACGATTAACACTGCTGGAAACACCATATATTTT. Residues: CASSPRTINTAGNTIYF.